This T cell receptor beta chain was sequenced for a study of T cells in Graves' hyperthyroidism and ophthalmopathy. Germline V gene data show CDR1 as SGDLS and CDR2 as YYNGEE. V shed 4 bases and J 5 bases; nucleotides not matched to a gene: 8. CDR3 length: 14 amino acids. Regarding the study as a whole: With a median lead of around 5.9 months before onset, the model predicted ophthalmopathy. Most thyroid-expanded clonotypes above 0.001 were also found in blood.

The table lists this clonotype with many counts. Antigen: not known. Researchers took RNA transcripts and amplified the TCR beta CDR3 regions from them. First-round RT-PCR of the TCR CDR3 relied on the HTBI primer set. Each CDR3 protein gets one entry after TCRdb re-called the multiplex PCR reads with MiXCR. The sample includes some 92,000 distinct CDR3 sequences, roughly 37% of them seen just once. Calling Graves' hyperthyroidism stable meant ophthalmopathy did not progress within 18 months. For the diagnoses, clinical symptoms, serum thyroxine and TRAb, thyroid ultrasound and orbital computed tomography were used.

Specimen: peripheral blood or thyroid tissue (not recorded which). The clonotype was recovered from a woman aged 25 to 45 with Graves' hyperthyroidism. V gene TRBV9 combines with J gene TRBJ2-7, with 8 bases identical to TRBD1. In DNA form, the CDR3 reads TGTGCCAGCAGCCCGACAGGGGCGCAGCACGAGCAGTACTTC. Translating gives CASSPTGAQHEQYF. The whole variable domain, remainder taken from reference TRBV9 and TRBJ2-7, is DSGVTQTPKHLITATGQRVTLRCSPRSGDLSVYWYQQSLDQGLQFLIQYYNGEERAKGNILERFSAQQFPDLHSELNLSSLELGDSALYFCASSPTGAQHEQYFGPGTRLTVT.